These T cell receptor beta chains were read from a single sample in a study of technical replicates of blood from a few donors. TCRdb's table, derived via immunoSEQ multiplex PCR, lists solely in-frame clones and lacks some. The sample carries tens of thousands of clones, more than 75% recorded once. The source material was PBMCs. The receptors come from a human donor in good health. Some clones in this sample may be carry-over from other donors' samples. Each CDR3 is given with its conserved first and last residue. Each record gives: V gene, J gene, D gene, clone size, CDR3 DNA, CDR3 protein. D genes are given only for firm matches. Expanded clones are given a class, and other clones once, few, many or no size at all.

v_call: TRBV4-1
j_call: TRBJ2-5
d_call: TRBD1
clone_size: -
cdr3_nt: TGCGCCAGCAGCCAAGAATGGACAGGGCAAGAGACCCAGTACTTC
cdr3_aa: CASSQEWTGQETQYF

v_call: TRBV19
j_call: TRBJ1-1
d_call: TRBD1
clone_size: -
cdr3_nt: TGTGCCAGTAGTATTAAGACAGGGGGCGGTGGCACTGAAGCTTTCTTT
cdr3_aa: CASSIKTGGGGTEAFF

v_call: TRBV7-9
j_call: TRBJ1-5
d_call: -
clone_size: -
cdr3_nt: TGTGCCACCAGGGCAAGTAGCAATCAGCCCCAGCATTTT
cdr3_aa: CATRASSNQPQHF

v_call: TRBV2
j_call: TRBJ2-1
d_call: TRBD2
clone_size: -
cdr3_nt: TGTGCCAGCAGCGAGGGGACTAGCTTTGCCTACAATGAGCAGTTCTTC
cdr3_aa: CASSEGTSFAYNEQFF

v_call: TRBV19
j_call: TRBJ1-2
d_call: -
clone_size: -
cdr3_nt: TGTGCCAGTAGTCCGTCCGGGACTCCAGCTGGTGGCTACACCTTC
cdr3_aa: CASSPSGTPAGGYTF

v_call: TRBV7-8
j_call: TRBJ2-1
d_call: TRBD2
clone_size: -
cdr3_nt: TGTGCCAGCAGCTCAAGCGGGAGGGGTGATGAGCAGTTCTTC
cdr3_aa: CASSSSGRGDEQFF

v_call: TRBV2
j_call: TRBJ2-3
d_call: TRBD2
clone_size: -
cdr3_nt: TGTGCCAGCAGTAAGGGACTAGCGGACAGCACAGATACGCAGTATTTT
cdr3_aa: CASSKGLADSTDTQYF

v_call: TRBV13
j_call: TRBJ1-2
d_call: -
clone_size: -
cdr3_nt: TGTGCCAGCAGCTTAGGGGGCATAACAGATCCGCGCTACACCTTC
cdr3_aa: CASSLGGITDPRYTF

v_call: TRBV6-5
j_call: TRBJ2-7
d_call: -
clone_size: -
cdr3_nt: TGTGCCAGCAGATACTACCAACAGGGTACTCACGAGCAGTACTTC
cdr3_aa: CASRYYQQGTHEQYF

v_call: TRBV4-3
j_call: TRBJ1-2
d_call: TRBD1
clone_size: once
cdr3_nt: TGCGCCAGCAGCCAAGAGGAAAGGGGGCTGGGTGGCTACACCTTC
cdr3_aa: CASSQEERGLGGYTF